What follows are 6 T cell receptor beta chains derived from one specimen sequenced in a study of cytomegalovirus exposure and HLA in healthy donors. The protocol was immunoSEQ multiplex PCR, while the TCRdb copy is restricted to in-frame clones and leaves out a portion. The table shows about 21,000 clones, with 97% occurring only once. Sequenced input: PBMCs. The origin of the receptors is a man under 40 in good health and CMV-seropositive.

V usage is TRBV6-1 and J usage is TRBJ1-2; 7 bases agree with TRBD1. V trimming: 7 bases; J trimming: 4 bases; junction bases outside the gene matches: 12. This CDR3 has 15 amino acids. CDR1 and CDR2 (germline): MNHNS, SASEGT. The CDR3 is CASNPSDRAPYGYTF. The CDR3 DNA reads TGTGCCAGCAATCCATCCGACAGGGCGCCCTATGGCTACACCTTC.

CDR3 nucleotides: TGTGCCAGCAGTGCCTCGACTAGCGGGAGCCCGTACCAAGAGACCCAGTACTTC. Protein: CASSASTSGSPYQETQYF. The rearrangement uses TRBV28 and TRBJ2-5; 12 nucleotides match TRBD2. Germline V gene sequence: CDR1 MDHEN, CDR2 SYDVKM. The junction had 10 bases not matched to a gene; V was cut back by 5 bases and J by 0 bases. This CDR3 has 18 amino acids.

CDR3 coding DNA: TGTGCCAGCAGTTACTCGACAGGGCAAGAGACCCAGTACTTC. Translated: CASSYSTGQETQYF. The chain combines TRBV6-6 with TRBJ2-5; 7 bases fit TRBD1. The CDR3 contains 14 residues. J gave up 2 bases and V 0 bases, and 0 bases lay outside the gene matches. Germline V gene sequence: CDR1 MNHNY, CDR2 SVGAGI (reference sequence).

This rearrangement joins TRBV5-1 to TRBJ2-5, with TRBD1 identical over 9 bases. The germline gives CDR1 SGHRS, CDR2 YFSETQ. This CDR3 spans 14 amino acids. J was trimmed by 2 bases and V by 4 bases; bases with no gene match: 3. CDR3 nucleotide sequence: TGCGCCAGCAGCCGGGGGACAGGGCAAGAGACCCAGTACTTC. As protein: CASSRGTGQETQYF.

V gene TRBV27 combines with J gene TRBJ2-7; 8 nucleotides match TRBD2. Trimming cost V 10 bases and J 7 bases; bases outside gene matches: 12. The CDR3 totals 13 residues. Germline CDR1 reads MNHEY; CDR2 reads SMNVEV (reference sequence). The DNA of the CDR3 is TGTGCCACCACGCTTCGGGCGGGAGGAGAGCAGTACTTC. It is translated as CATTLRAGGEQYF.

The chain carries TRBV7-2 and TRBJ2-5; D not resolved. With 3 bases removed from V and 2 bases from J, the gap between germline ends came to 4 bases. Germline CDR1 reads SGHTA; CDR2 reads FQGNSA. The CDR3 has 12 residues. For the CDR3, the DNA is TGTGCCAGCAGCTTGACTCAAGAGACCCAGTACTTC. Translation gives CASSLTQETQYF.